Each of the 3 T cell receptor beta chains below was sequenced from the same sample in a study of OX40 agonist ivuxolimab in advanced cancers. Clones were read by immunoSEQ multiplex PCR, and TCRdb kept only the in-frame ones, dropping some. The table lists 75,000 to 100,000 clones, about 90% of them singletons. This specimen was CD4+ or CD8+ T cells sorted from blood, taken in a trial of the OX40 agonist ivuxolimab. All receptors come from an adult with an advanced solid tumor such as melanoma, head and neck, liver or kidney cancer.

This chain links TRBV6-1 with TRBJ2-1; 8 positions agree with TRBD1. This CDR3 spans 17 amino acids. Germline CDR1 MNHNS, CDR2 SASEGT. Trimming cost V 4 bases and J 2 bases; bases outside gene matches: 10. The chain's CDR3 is CASSGSQGAVTYNEQFF. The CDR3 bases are TGTGCCAGCAGTGGTTCCCAGGGGGCTGTGACCTACAATGAGCAGTTCTTC.

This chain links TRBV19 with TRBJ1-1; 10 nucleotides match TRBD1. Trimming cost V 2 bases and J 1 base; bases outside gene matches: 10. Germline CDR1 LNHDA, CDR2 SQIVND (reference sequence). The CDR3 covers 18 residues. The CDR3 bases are TGTGCCAGTAGTATATTCGGGACAGGGGCGGCCGGGAACACTGAAGCTTTCTTT. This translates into CASSIFGTGAAGNTEAFF.

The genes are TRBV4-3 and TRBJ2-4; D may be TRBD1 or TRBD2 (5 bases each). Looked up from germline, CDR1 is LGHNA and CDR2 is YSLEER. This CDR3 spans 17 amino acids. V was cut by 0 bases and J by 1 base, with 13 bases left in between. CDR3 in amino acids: CASSQDRNGAAKNIQYF. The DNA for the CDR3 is TGCGCCAGCAGCCAAGATCGGAACGGGGCGGCCAAAAACATTCAGTACTTC.